One and the same sample provided the 32 T cell receptor beta chains below, sequenced in a study of blood T cell repertoires in COVID-19. Sequencing used immunoSEQ multiplex PCR; TCRdb keeps in-frame clones, though not all of them. Counted here are more than 200,000 clones, around 84% occurring once; the ten biggest clones make up 4.2%. The sequencing input was peripheral blood. Receptor source: a man in his fifties or sixties with acute or convalescent COVID-19.

V gene TRBV16 combines with J gene TRBJ1-2; 10 nucleotides match TRBD1. CDR1 KGHSY and CDR2 FQNENV come from the germline V gene. The trim removed 0 bases at V and 2 bases at J, leaving 3 bases unmatched. The CDR3 length is 16 residues. The CDR3 loop reads CASSQSGGQGNYGYTF. Here the CDR3 DNA reads TGTGCCAGCAGCCAATCCGGGGGACAGGGGAACTATGGCTACACCTTC.

J is TRBJ2-7 and V is TRBV6-6, with 10 bases fitting TRBD1. The trim removed 10 bases at V and 0 bases at J, leaving 6 bases unmatched. The germline V gene encodes CDR1 MNHNY and CDR2 SVGAGI (reference sequence). The CDR3 has 14 amino acids. The DNA of the CDR3 is TGTGCCATATCCTGGACAGGGGGCTCCTACGAGCAGTACTTC. Its translation is CAISWTGGSYEQYF.

The gene calls are TRBV6-5 and TRBJ2-7; no definite D call. Germline values: CDR1 MNHEY, CDR2 SVGAGI. With 6 bases removed from V and 0 bases from J, the gap between germline ends came to 15 bases. The CDR3 sequence is 15 residues long. The CDR3 coding sequence is TGTGCCAGCAGAATCGGCGGAGCGACCTCCTACGAGCAGTACTTC. The encoded protein is CASRIGGATSYEQYF.

Regarding this clone: Other nucleotide sequences from this sample produce the same CDR3. V usage is TRBV27 and J usage is TRBJ1-2; 7 nucleotides align to TRBD1. Germline CDR1 and CDR2: MNHEY and SMNVEV (reference sequence). V trimming: 0 bases; J trimming: 6 bases; junction bases outside the gene matches: 1. The CDR3 is 13 amino acids. The CDR3 DNA sequence: TGTGCCAGCAGTTTATCAGGGGGCGATGGCTACACCTTC. Translating it yields CASSLSGGDGYTF.

The chain couples TRBV20-1 to TRBJ2-7; 11 bases agree with TRBD2. The CDR3 contains 12 residues. From germline, CDR1 is DFQATT and CDR2 SNEGSKA (reference sequence). The J segment lost 6 bases and the V segment lost 3 bases, leaving 1 base of the junction unmatched. CDR3 in DNA: TGCAGTGCTAGTGGACTAGCGGGCGAGCAGTACTTC. This translates into CSASGLAGEQYF.

The CDR3 protein is CASRQGTTGELFF. For the CDR3, the DNA is TGTGCCAGCAGACAGGGGACCACCGGGGAGCTGTTTTTT. The rearrangement joins TRBV7-9 to TRBJ2-2, with 7 positions matching TRBD1. Germline CDR1 is SEHNR and CDR2 is FQNEAQ (reference sequence). V was pared by 6 bases and J by 4 bases, with 2 bases of the junction left unmatched. The CDR3 runs to 13 residues.

The CDR3: CASHRRGGEAYNEQFF. The CDR3 DNA follows: TGTGCCAGTCACCGTAGGGGGGGTGAAGCCTACAATGAGCAGTTCTTC. The chain employs TRBV21-1 and TRBJ2-1; whether TRBD2, the table's D call, matches the DNA was not checked. TRBV21-1 has pseudogene status. The CDR3 spans 16 residues.

The chain combines TRBV29-1 with TRBJ2-1, with 12 bases lining up with TRBD1. Germline trimming cut 3 bases from V and 8 bases from J; bases unmatched to any gene: 5. The CDR3 length is 14 residues. CDR1 and CDR2 (germline): SQVTM, ANQGSEA. CDR3 nucleotide sequence: TGCAGCGTTGAGGGACAGGGGGCGGCCCATGAGCAGTTCTTC. Protein sequence: CSVEGQGAAHEQFF.

The rearrangement joins TRBV4-2 to TRBJ2-7; 9 bases fit TRBD2. The CDR3 has 16 amino acids. Germline V gene lookup returns CDR1 LGHNA and CDR2 YNFKEQ. After removal of 0 bases from V and 5 bases from J, the junction contained 8 bases not matched to a gene. This CDR3 reads CASSQEPLAGLNEQYF. The CDR3 DNA reads TGTGCCAGCAGCCAAGAACCCCTAGCGGGGCTCAACGAGCAGTACTTC.

This rearrangement joins TRBV7-8 to TRBJ2-7; 8 bases fit TRBD2. The CDR3 has 17 amino acids. J lost 4 bases, V lost 5 bases, and 16 bases had no gene match. CDR1 and CDR2 (germline): SGHVS, FQNEAQ. CDR3 sequence: CASSPRASAGAGYEQYF. The CDR3 nucleotides read TGTGCCAGCAGCCCCCGCGCGTCAGCGGGAGCGGGGTACGAGCAGTACTTC.

This sequence joins TRBV23-1 and TRBJ2-7; the D gene is possibly TRBD1 (6 bases). TRBV23-1 is treated as an ORF (open reading frame) with a function not yet certain. The length of the CDR3 is 15 residues. With 3 bases removed from V and 0 bases from J, the gap between germline ends came to 12 bases. CDR3 bases: TGCGCCAGCAGTCAGAGGGGGTCTGACTCCTACGAGCAGTACTTC. Amino acid sequence: CASSQRGSDSYEQYF.

This chain uses TRBV5-1 with TRBJ1-5; 7 positions match TRBD1. Per germline, CDR1 SGHRS and CDR2 YFSETQ. After removal of 1 base from V and 4 bases from J, the junction contained 5 bases not matched to a gene. The CDR3 has 15 amino acids. The CDR3 loop reads CASSLMGQINQPQHF. CDR3 DNA sequence: TGCGCCAGCAGCTTGATGGGACAGATAAATCAGCCCCAGCATTTT.

Of note for this clone: This CDR3 is also generated by other DNA sequences in the sample. The gene calls are TRBV5-1 and TRBJ1-2; 10 bases line up with TRBD1. Per the germline V gene, CDR1 is SGHRS and CDR2 is YFSETQ. V was pared by 4 bases and J by 2 bases, with 2 bases of the junction left unmatched. The CDR3 spans 14 residues. The CDR3 region is CASSPGQGNYGYTF. The CDR3 region has the DNA TGCGCCAGCAGCCCGGGACAGGGGAACTATGGCTACACCTTC.

The V and J genes are TRBV7-9 and TRBJ2-1; TRBD2 aligns across 8 bases. The CDR3 is made up of 16 amino acids. Looked up from germline, CDR1 is SEHNR and CDR2 is FQNEAQ (reference sequence). V dropped 4 bases and J dropped 7; count of bases not matched to a gene: 12. The CDR3 protein is CASSSLAVTRVNEQFF. In DNA, the CDR3 is TGTGCCAGCAGCTCACTAGCGGTCACCCGGGTGAATGAGCAGTTCTTC.

This chain joins TRBV5-1 and TRBJ2-5; possible D gene TRBD1, 7 bases. The CDR3 runs to 13 residues. V gave up 4 bases and J gave up 5 bases, with 12 bases separating them. Germline loops: CDR1 SGHRS, CDR2 YFSETQ. In nucleotides, the CDR3 is TGCGCCAGCAGCCGACAGGGAGGCGAGACCCAGTACTTC. This sequence encodes CASSRQGGETQYF.

The chain uses TRBV27 and TRBJ2-7; 11 positions match TRBD2. CDR1 is MNHEY and CDR2 is SMNVEV in the germline V gene (reference sequence). CDR3 length equals 19 residues. After removal of 6 bases from V and 0 bases from J, the junction contained 16 bases not matched to a gene. CDR3 nucleotide sequence: TGTGCCAGCAGAAAAGGGGAGGTGGGACTAGCGGTGAGCTCCTACGAGCAGTACTTC. It codes for CASRKGEVGLAVSSYEQYF.

The V and J genes are TRBV6-5 and TRBJ2-5, with 9 bases lining up with TRBD2. The V gene end was trimmed by 2 bases and the J gene end by 5 bases; junction bases not matched to a gene: 9. Germline lookup yields CDR1 MNHEY and CDR2 SVGAGI. CDR3 size: 16 residues. The CDR3 nucleotides read TGTGCCAGCAGTTACGGGGCTGCGGGGGGGCGTGAGACCCAGTACTTC. Protein: CASSYGAAGGRETQYF.

This clone was picked up many times. This chain connects TRBV7-2 to TRBJ2-3; D gene ambiguous. The V end was cut by 1 base, the J end by 8 bases, with 7 bases between. From germline, CDR1 is SGHTA and CDR2 FQGNSA. CDR3 length equals 12 residues. The CDR3 bases are TGTGCCAGCAGCTTAGTGGCGGTTACGCAGTATTTT. It codes for CASSLVAVTQYF.

The chain joins TRBV18 to TRBJ2-1; 10 bases fit TRBD2. The CDR3 length is 15 residues. Germline V gene lookup returns CDR1 KGHSH and CDR2 LQKENI. J was trimmed by 10 bases and V by 3 bases; bases with no gene match: 9. The CDR3 nucleotides are TGTGCCAGCTCACCCGGCCTAGCGGGAGAGGGAGAGCAGTTCTTC. It encodes CASSPGLAGEGEQFF.

V and J are TRBV27 and TRBJ2-7; TRBD1 is a possible D gene (6 bases). Trimming left V 3 bases short and J 0 bases short, with 9 bases between. CDR3 length equals 14 residues. Germline V gene sequence: CDR1 MNHEY, CDR2 SMNVEV (reference sequence). The CDR3 bases are TGTGCCAGCAGTTTGACCAGGGGCTCCTACGAGCAGTACTTC. Translating gives CASSLTRGSYEQYF.

This chain connects TRBV27 to TRBJ1-2; a possible D gene is TRBD1 (6 bases). The V end was cut by 5 bases, the J end by 2 bases, with 12 bases between. CDR1 is MNHEY, CDR2 SMNVEV, per germline (reference sequence). This CDR3 spans 14 amino acids. The chain's CDR3 is CASSPWTANYGYTF. For the CDR3, the DNA is TGTGCCAGCAGTCCATGGACAGCGAACTATGGCTACACCTTC.

This sequence joins TRBV5-6 and TRBJ2-5, with 10 positions matching TRBD1. In germline, CDR1 is SGHDT, CDR2 YYEEEE. The CDR3 has 16 amino acids. V lost 4 bases to trimming and J lost 5 bases; unmatched junction nucleotides: 11. The CDR3 is CASSTLLTGGVETQYF. The CDR3 DNA reads TGTGCCAGCAGCACCCTTTTGACAGGGGGCGTCGAGACCCAGTACTTC.

The count of this clone is one. The gene calls are TRBV6-5 and TRBJ2-4; 8 bases align to TRBD1. V dropped 4 bases and J dropped 8; count of bases not matched to a gene: 7. This CDR3 has 14 amino acids. CDR1 and CDR2 (germline): MNHEY, SVGAGI. In DNA form, the CDR3 reads TGTGCCAGCAGTTTTCGACAGGGGCGCGACATTCAGTACTTC. This translates into CASSFRQGRDIQYF.

The genes are TRBV10-1 and TRBJ2-1; D not resolved. Trimming cost V 3 bases and J 1 base, with 10 bases left between them. CDR1 and CDR2 (germline): WNHNN, SYGVQD (reference sequence). The CDR3 is made up of 15 amino acids. The CDR3 DNA sequence: TGCGCCAGCAGTGAATCGCTATCTTCCTACAATGAGCAGTTCTTC. Amino acids: CASSESLSSYNEQFF.

The chain uses TRBV27 and TRBJ2-1; D unresolved. The length of the CDR3 is 15 residues. From germline, CDR1 is MNHEY and CDR2 SMNVEV (reference sequence). Trimming pared 5 bases from V and 0 bases from J, leaving 11 bases between. The DNA of the CDR3 is TGTGCCAGCAGTGCCTCTCTTAGCTCCTACAATGAGCAGTTCTTC. Its translation: CASSASLSSYNEQFF.

The genes are TRBV27 and TRBJ2-7; 7 positions agree with TRBD2. CDR3 size: 18 residues. V lost 1 base, J lost 0 bases, and 12 bases stayed unmatched. The germline V gene has CDR1 MNHEY and CDR2 SMNVEV (reference sequence). The CDR3 protein is CASSLWPPGGGVSYEQYF. CDR3 DNA: TGTGCCAGCAGTTTATGGCCCCCCGGCGGGGGAGTCTCCTACGAGCAGTACTTC.

The chain couples TRBV28 to TRBJ1-1; no definite D call. The V gene's germline CDR1 is MDHEN and CDR2 SYDVKM. V shed 2 bases and J shed 0 bases, with 7 bases lying between them. This CDR3 is built from 14 residues. CDR3 protein: CASSLGRVNTEAFF. The CDR3 DNA is TGTGCCAGCAGTTTAGGGCGGGTGAACACTGAAGCTTTCTTT.

The chain couples TRBV27 to TRBJ2-7; 10 nucleotides align to TRBD2. This CDR3 region has 20 residues. Germline assignment: CDR1 MNHEY and CDR2 SMNVEV (reference sequence). Trimming cost V 2 bases and J 5 bases; bases outside gene matches: 21. The CDR3 sequence: CASSLIGPGLATRVGNEQYF. For the CDR3, the DNA is TGTGCCAGCAGTTTAATAGGTCCGGGACTAGCGACACGAGTAGGCAACGAGCAGTACTTC.

The chain uses TRBV30 and TRBJ2-7; D not certain. Germline CDR1 reads GTSNPN; CDR2 reads SVGIG (reference sequence). This CDR3 has 12 amino acids. V was pared by 1 base and J by 3 bases, with 7 bases between. CDR3 nucleotides: TGTGCCTGGAGTGCGACACTCTACGAGCAGTACTTC. Protein sequence: CAWSATLYEQYF.

The count of this clone is one. The V and J genes are TRBV12-3 or TRBV12-4 and TRBJ2-7; D possibly corresponds to TRBD2 (6 bases). The CDR3 loop spans 12 amino acids. Trimming took 5 bases from V and 3 from J, leaving 8 bases between them. The CDR3 region is CASSAGLYEQYF. CDR3 nucleotides: TGTGCCAGCAGTGCGGGACTCTACGAGCAGTACTTC.

This clone has a handful of counts. The chain couples TRBV19 to TRBJ2-7; tentatively, D is TRBD2 (5 bases). The CDR3 has 14 amino acids. Germline V lookup: CDR1 LNHDA, CDR2 SQIVND (reference sequence). Trimming removed 3 bases at V and 5 bases at J, with 14 bases between. Here the CDR3 reads CASSMNAGVHEQYF. Written as DNA, the CDR3 is TGTGCCAGTAGTATGAATGCGGGCGTCCACGAGCAGTACTTC.

This sequence joins TRBV2 and TRBJ2-7; tentatively, D is TRBD2 (6 bases). Between the trimmed V and J ends, which lost 5 bases and 3 bases, there was a span of 17 bases. The germline V gene has CDR1 SNHLY and CDR2 FYNNEI. This CDR3 spans 15 amino acids. The CDR3 is CASSRPGLTRYEQYF. The CDR3 DNA is TGTGCCAGCAGTCGCCCGGGACTGACACGCTACGAGCAGTACTTC.